What follows are 18 T cell receptor beta chains derived from one specimen sequenced in a study of blood T cells in healthy people across ages. Using a J-beta primer mix together with a sample-barcoded 5' primer, a second PCR was run for roughly 6 to 12 cycles. MiXCR, run by TCRdb on the 5' RACE reads, gives a single entry per CDR3 protein. The sample has 650,000 to 800,000 distinct CDR3 sequences, under 45% seen once. The sequenced sample was blood. These receptors came from a man aged 60 to 69 in good health.

Here the CDR3 reads CSAGAQADLGAFF. CDR3 DNA sequence: TGCAGTGCTGGTGCCCAGGCCGATTTGGGAGCTTTCTTT. The J gene is TRBJ1-1, the V gene TRBV20-1; D is ambiguous. The CDR3 covers 13 residues. Germline CDR1 reads DFQATT; CDR2 reads SNEGSKA (reference sequence). V dropped 5 bases and J dropped 10 bases, with 20 bases sitting between them.

In its sample, this clonotype was seen a few times. J is TRBJ1-5 and V is TRBV30, with a possible D match to TRBD1 (5 bases). Germline-derived CDR1 and CDR2 are GTSNPN and SVGIG (reference sequence). This CDR3 region has 15 residues. V was clipped by 3 bases and J by 0 bases, with 12 bases between them. The CDR3 bases are TGTGCCTGGAGCCCCGACAGTTATAGCAATCAGCCCCAGCATTTT. It specifies CAWSPDSYSNQPQHF.

The CDR3 region has the DNA TGCAGCGTTGGTGGGGCAGGGGGCGGTTTTGAGCAGTACTTC. Translation: CSVGGAGGGFEQYF. The chain links TRBV29-1 to TRBJ2-7; TRBD1 aligns across 8 bases. Germline V gene sequence: CDR1 SQVTM, CDR2 ANQGSEA. The CDR3 loop spans 14 amino acids. Unmatched junction bases numbered 12, after V lost 4 bases and J lost 7 bases.

This clonotype has more than one count but fewer than ten. This sequence joins TRBV20-1 and TRBJ1-6, with D perhaps TRBD1 (6 bases). V shed 3 bases and J shed 9 bases, with 18 bases lying between them. This CDR3 has 15 amino acids. The germline V gene has CDR1 DFQATT and CDR2 SNEGSKA (reference sequence). In DNA form, the CDR3 reads TGCAGTGCTAGCCATAGGGCAGGGGAAGGTTCACCCCTCCACTTT. Protein sequence: CSASHRAGEGSPLHF.

The J gene is TRBJ1-2, the V gene TRBV6-5, with D hard to call. The V gene's germline CDR1 is MNHEY and CDR2 SVGAGI. The CDR3 has 13 amino acids. The ends were cut back, 7 bases at V and 2 bases at J, with 11 bases in the middle. In DNA form, the CDR3 reads TGTGCCAGCACAGGCAGGCGCAACTATGGCTACACCTTC. It is translated as CASTGRRNYGYTF.

V gene TRBV20-1 combines with J gene TRBJ2-6; 8 nucleotides line up with TRBD1. CDR1 is DFQATT, CDR2 SNEGSKA, per germline (reference sequence). J gave up 4 bases and V 4 bases, and 12 bases lay outside the gene matches. The CDR3 is 17 residues long. CDR3 amino acids: CSAIDRQGPSGANVLTF. The CDR3 bases are TGCAGTGCTATCGACCGACAGGGGCCCTCGGGGGCCAACGTCCTGACTTTC.

The J gene is TRBJ2-3, the V gene TRBV9; D gene uncertain. The CDR3 consists of 14 residues. Germline assignment: CDR1 SGDLS and CDR2 YYNGEE. With 0 bases removed from V and 6 bases from J, the gap between germline ends came to 11 bases. The CDR3 here is CASSVDNAIDTQYF. The CDR3 coding sequence is TGTGCCAGCAGCGTAGACAACGCCATCGATACGCAGTATTTT.

This sequence joins TRBV20-1 and TRBJ2-5, with 9 bases lining up with TRBD2. There are 15 residues in the CDR3. Losses at the gene ends were 4 bases for V and 2 bases for J; bases not matched to a gene: 8. The germline CDR1 and CDR2 sequences are DFQATT and SNEGSKA (reference sequence). CDR3 DNA sequence: TGCAGTGCTAACAGAGGCGGGGGGGCTCAAGAGACCCAGTACTTC. This sequence encodes CSANRGGGAQETQYF.

The V gene is TRBV10-3, the J gene TRBJ2-4; 8 nucleotides match TRBD1. The CDR3 has 18 residues. The V gene end was trimmed by 5 bases and the J gene end by 0 bases; junction bases not matched to a gene: 12. Germline lookup yields CDR1 ENHRY and CDR2 SYGVKD. CDR3 bases: TGTGCCATCAGTTCCCGGGACAGGCAAAATCTAGCCAAAAACATTCAGTACTTC. Its protein is CAISSRDRQNLAKNIQYF.

The chain combines TRBV6-5 with TRBJ2-5; D might be TRBD1 (5 bases). Germline CDR1 and CDR2: MNHEY and SVGAGI. The V end was cut by 5 bases, the J end by 5 bases, with 12 bases between. This CDR3 region has 13 residues. The CDR3 DNA reads as TGTGCCAGCAGTGACGAGGCAGGGGAGACCCAGTACTTC. It yields the protein CASSDEAGETQYF.

The chain combines TRBV20-1 with TRBJ2-3, with 9 bases that match TRBD2. V dropped 5 bases and J dropped 0; count of bases not matched to a gene: 6. The CDR3 is made up of 15 amino acids. In germline, CDR1 is DFQATT, CDR2 SNEGSKA (reference sequence). The CDR3 loop reads CSAQRSGGSTDTQYF. The CDR3 coding sequence is TGCAGTGCTCAACGTAGCGGGGGAAGCACAGATACGCAGTATTTT.

This chain joins TRBV25-1 and TRBJ2-7; either TRBD1 or TRBD2 may supply D (5 bases each). The CDR3 extends over 15 amino acids. Germline V gene data show CDR1 as MGHDK and CDR2 as SYGVNS. Trimming took off 3 bases at V and 4 bases at J, with 16 bases between the two ends. Written as DNA, the CDR3 is TGTGCCAGCAGTGACACCGGGGCAGGTCTGTACGAGCAGTACTTC. It yields the protein CASSDTGAGLYEQYF.

The chain combines TRBV5-1 with TRBJ2-5, with 7 bases lining up with TRBD1. The J call may not be correct, given that the DNA end is closer to TRBJ2-7. From germline, CDR1 is SGHRS and CDR2 YFSETQ. This CDR3 is built from 13 residues. The CDR3 sequence is CASRRDRDYEQYF. The CDR3 region has the DNA TGCGCCAGCAGACGCGACAGGGATTACGAGCAGTACTTC.

This clonotype has a handful of counts. The chain joins TRBV28 to TRBJ2-1; perhaps TRBD2 as D (5 bases). V was cut by 3 bases and J by 8 bases, with 5 bases left in between. Germline CDR1 MDHEN, CDR2 SYDVKM. The CDR3 sequence is 11 residues long. DNA of the CDR3: TGTGCCAGCAGTTTGCGGGATGAGCAGTTCTTC. It encodes CASSLRDEQFF.

V and J are TRBV9 and TRBJ2-4; no clear D gene. The V gene's germline CDR1 is SGDLS and CDR2 YYNGEE. This CDR3 is built from 15 residues. The V and J ends lost 5 bases and 0 bases respectively, with 12 bases between them. The CDR3 DNA reads TGTGCCAGCAGGGGTCGGACCGTAGCCAAAAACATTCAGTACTTC. This encodes CASRGRTVAKNIQYF.

This clonotype was counted a few times. The chain carries TRBV2 and TRBJ2-7; 7 bases fit TRBD1. The length of the CDR3 is 15 residues. The junction had 11 bases not matched to a gene; V was cut back by 6 bases and J by 3 bases. CDR1 is SNHLY and CDR2 is FYNNEI in the germline V gene. Here the CDR3 DNA reads TGTGCCAGCAGCCCGCGCCGGGACAGATTCTACGAGCAGTACTTC. Protein: CASSPRRDRFYEQYF.

The V and J genes are TRBV7-3 and TRBJ2-3; D is possibly TRBD1 (6 bases). CDR3 length equals 16 residues. Germline-derived CDR1 and CDR2 are SGHTA and FQGTGA. V was clipped by 1 base and J by 1 base, with 12 bases between them. The CDR3 region is CASSLIPGVGTDTQYF. CDR3 DNA sequence: TGTGCCAGCAGCTTAATTCCAGGGGTGGGCACAGATACGCAGTATTTT.

V usage is TRBV6-2 or TRBV6-3 and J usage is TRBJ2-5; D possibly matches TRBD1 or TRBD2 (5 bases each). The DNA end is a closer match to TRBJ2-7, so the J assignment may be wrong. The CDR3 runs 16 residues. The germline V gene has CDR1 MNHEY and CDR2 SVGEGT. This CDR3 is CATERSWGRGSYEQYF. Written as DNA, the CDR3 is TGTGCCACCGAACGAAGCTGGGGACGTGGCTCCTACGAGCAGTACTTC.